The rows below give T cell receptor beta chains drawn from one sample of a study of T cells in localized non-small cell lung cancer. Profiling relied on immunoSEQ multiplex PCR, and the TCRdb table lists in-frame clones only, not all of them. The sample consists of fewer than 13,000 clones, around 47% of them appearing once. The sequencing here drew on lymph node tissue, taken before any cancer treatment. These receptors were obtained from a woman between 35 and 70 years old with stage II squamous cell lung carcinoma. Both conserved end residues are trimmed from each CDR3. The D gene is left open where the match is weak. Clone size appears in some rows only: once, few, many, or a class for an expanded clone.

size,V,J,D,CDR3
few,TRBV9,TRBJ1-1,TRBD1,ASRGTALMNTEAF
few,TRBV7-6,TRBJ1-3,-,ASSLVGASGNTIY
-,TRBV19,TRBJ2-2,-,ASSIDKAGTANTGELF
-,TRBV28,TRBJ1-1,-,ASSATGRGYSTEAF
-,TRBV5-1,TRBJ2-6,TRBD1,ASSSNRGSGANVLT
few,TRBV11-3,TRBJ2-3,TRBD2,ASSPGLAGARDTQY
-,TRBV29-1,TRBJ1-5,TRBD1,SVALGQGNQPQH
once,TRBV19,TRBJ2-1,TRBD1,ASSMWDRGTYNEQF
-,TRBV11-3,TRBJ2-1,-,ASSLAARNNEQF
-,TRBV18,TRBJ1-6,-,ASSEGNSPLH
few,TRBV6-8,TRBJ1-2,TRBD1,ASSLRDSFYT